Following are 32 T cell receptor beta chains from one sample sequenced in a study of blood T cell repertoires in COVID-19. TCRdb keeps only in-frame clones here, not all; method: immunoSEQ multiplex PCR. The sample yields 190,000 or so clones, around nine tenths seen once. Sequenced sample: peripheral blood. These receptors were obtained from a woman under 30 who had recovered from COVID-19.

This rearrangement joins TRBV7-3 to TRBJ2-5; no definite D call. Trimming removed 3 bases from V and 1 base from J, with 6 bases in between. The CDR3 is 13 residues long. Germline-derived CDR1 and CDR2 are SGHTA and FQGTGA. Here the CDR3 reads CASSFTSQETQYF. The CDR3 DNA reads TGTGCCAGCAGCTTCACAAGCCAAGAGACCCAGTACTTC.

J is TRBJ2-6 and V is TRBV9; D is possibly TRBD2 (6 bases). CDR1 is SGDLS, CDR2 YYNGEE, per germline. The CDR3 is made up of 16 amino acids. Trimming cost V 4 bases and J 0 bases, with 11 bases left between them. The CDR3 spells CASSSSAYSGANVLTF. CDR3 sequence (DNA): TGTGCCAGCAGCTCTAGCGCCTACTCTGGGGCCAACGTCCTGACTTTC.

The chain joins TRBV21-1 to TRBJ1-1; the table's TRBD1 call for D was not verified on the DNA. TRBV21-1 is recorded as a pseudogene. CDR3 length: 16 amino acids. Here the CDR3 DNA reads TGTGCCAGCAGCGGGGACATTCGGAGAAAGAACACTGAAGCTTTCTTT. It yields the protein CASSGDIRRKNTEAFF.

The rearrangement joins TRBV3-1 (or the pseudogene TRBV3-2) to TRBJ2-3; possibly TRBD2 for D (6 bases). Trimming took off 0 bases at V and 8 bases at J, with 15 bases between the two ends. The CDR3 sequence is 15 residues long. Germline V gene data show CDR1 as LGHDT and CDR2 as YNNKEL (reference sequence). CDR3 nucleotide sequence: TGTGCCAGCAGCCAAGAGGGAGCGGGTTCTGGTACGCAGTATTTT. This sequence encodes CASSQEGAGSGTQYF.

The chain links TRBV9 to TRBJ2-3; D may be TRBD2 (5 bases). Germline CDR1 is SGDLS and CDR2 is YYNGEE. V was clipped by 0 bases and J by 2 bases, with 10 bases between them. This CDR3 comprises 15 residues. The CDR3 coding sequence is TGTGCCAGCAGCGTAGTTGCAGCGGTCACAGATACGCAGTATTTT. This sequence encodes CASSVVAAVTDTQYF.

The rearrangement uses TRBV18 and TRBJ2-2; 7 bases align to TRBD1. After removal of 2 bases from V and 2 bases from J, the junction contained 2 bases not matched to a gene. Germline V gives CDR1 KGHSH, CDR2 LQKENI. There are 15 residues in the CDR3. CDR3: CASSPAGGNTGELFF. In DNA, the CDR3 is TGTGCCAGCTCACCAGCAGGGGGTAACACCGGGGAGCTGTTTTTT.

A few counts support this clone. Other DNA sequences in the sample encode the same CDR3. This chain links TRBV2 with TRBJ1-5, with 8 bases that match TRBD1. Germline V lookup: CDR1 SNHLY, CDR2 FYNNEI. The V segment lost 6 bases and the J segment 6 bases; nucleotides outside the gene matches: 4. The CDR3 sequence is 13 residues long. As DNA, the CDR3 is TGTGCCAGCAGGGACAGGGCTGGTCAGCCCCAGCATTTT. This encodes CASRDRAGQPQHF.

This clone has just a few counts. The chain recombines TRBV7-2 with TRBJ2-1; 9 nucleotides match TRBD2. Germline values: CDR1 SGHTA, CDR2 FQGNSA. V dropped 5 bases and J dropped 0; count of bases not matched to a gene: 8. CDR3 length: 17 residues. CDR3 sequence: CASSHQPGLASYNEQFF. The DNA for the CDR3 is TGTGCCAGCAGCCACCAACCGGGACTAGCCTCCTACAATGAGCAGTTCTTC.

This sequence joins TRBV6-5 and TRBJ1-5; 9 nucleotides align to TRBD1. Per germline, CDR1 MNHEY and CDR2 SVGAGI. V shed 5 bases and J 3 bases; nucleotides not matched to a gene: 5. The CDR3 loop spans 15 amino acids. The CDR3 bases are TGTGCCAGCAGTCCCAACAGGGGGCCCAATCAGCCCCAGCATTTT. Its translation: CASSPNRGPNQPQHF.

V gene TRBV7-2 combines with J gene TRBJ2-7; the D is unclear. Trimming stripped 3 bases from V and 2 bases from J, with 8 bases between. The CDR3 length is 13 residues. CDR1 is SGHTA and CDR2 is FQGNSA in the germline V gene. The CDR3 DNA is TGTGCCAGCAGCTTCCAGAGCGCCTACGAGCAGTACGTC. Translated, it gives CASSFQSAYEQYV.

The chain joins TRBV7-2 to TRBJ2-1; 10 positions agree with TRBD2. The germline V gene has CDR1 SGHTA and CDR2 FQGNSA. The CDR3 runs to 14 residues. Trimming at V came to 10 bases and at J to 2 bases, leaving 5 bases not matched to a gene. The CDR3 DNA sequence: TGTGCCATCAAAAGCGGGAGGGCCTACAATGAGCAGTTCTTC. Translation gives CAIKSGRAYNEQFF. Full variable domain (outside the CDR3, taken from reference TRBV7-2 and TRBJ2-1): GAGVSQSPSNKVTEKGKDVELRCDPISGHTALYWYRQSLGQGLEFLIYFQGNSAPDKSGLPSDRFSAERTGGSVSTLTIQRTQQEDSAVYLCAIKSGRAYNEQFFGPGTRLTVL.

The CDR3 DNA reads TGTGCCAGCAGCTCCCTACAGGGAAGGGGTGTTGGTACTGAAGCTTTCTTT. Its protein is CASSSLQGRGVGTEAFF. The chain has TRBV7-6 and TRBJ1-1, with TRBD1 as a possible D gene (6 bases). The CDR3 totals 17 residues. The V and J ends lost 4 bases and 5 bases respectively, with 23 bases between them. Germline V lookup: CDR1 SGHVS, CDR2 FNYEAQ.

The CDR3 reads CATSRGPPGNQPQHF. CDR3 coding DNA: TGTGCCACCAGCAGAGGCCCACCGGGGAATCAGCCCCAGCATTTT. The chain employs TRBV15 and TRBJ1-5; D not certain. Germline V gene sequence: CDR1 LNHNV, CDR2 YYDKDF (reference sequence). The CDR3 spans 15 residues. V was cut by 1 base and J by 4 bases, with 11 bases left in between.

This clone has just one count. The chain combines TRBV12-3 or TRBV12-4 with TRBJ1-2; TRBD1 matches at 10 bases. This CDR3 comprises 13 residues. Unmatched junction bases numbered 2, after V lost 6 bases and J lost 4 bases. The CDR3 here is CASSRDRGYGYTF. The CDR3 bases are TGTGCCAGCAGCAGGGACAGGGGCTATGGCTACACCTTC.

In DNA form, the CDR3 reads TGTGCCTGGAGTGTGGGACAGGGGCCCCGGGAGACCCAGTACTTC. Protein sequence: CAWSVGQGPRETQYF. The chain recombines TRBV30 with TRBJ2-5; TRBD1 agrees at 10 bases. The CDR3 is made up of 15 amino acids. From germline, CDR1 is GTSNPN and CDR2 SVGIG (reference sequence). The J segment lost 5 bases and the V segment lost 0 bases, leaving 6 bases of the junction unmatched.

The chain combines TRBV3-1 (or the pseudogene TRBV3-2) with TRBJ2-3; D gene uncertain. CDR3 size: 17 residues. V shed 0 bases and J shed 1 base, with 14 bases lying between them. The germline V gene encodes CDR1 LGHDT and CDR2 YNNKEL (reference sequence). Written as DNA, the CDR3 is TGTGCCAGCAGCCAAGATCTAGGCGGATGGGGCACAGATACGCAGTATTTT. The encoded protein is CASSQDLGGWGTDTQYF.

V and J are TRBV7-2 and TRBJ1-2; 9 bases agree with TRBD1. The CDR3 consists of 17 residues. Germline CDR1 SGHTA, CDR2 FQGNSA. Trimming at V came to 1 base and at J to 7 bases, leaving 13 bases not matched to a gene. In DNA, the CDR3 is TGTGCCAGCAGCTTAGACTCCCCGCGGACAGGGGTTGGTGGCTACACCTTC. Translation: CASSLDSPRTGVGGYTF. Full variable domain (outside the CDR3, taken from reference TRBV7-2 and TRBJ1-2): GAGVSQSPSNKVTEKGKDVELRCDPISGHTALYWYRQSLGQGLEFLIYFQGNSAPDKSGLPSDRFSAERTGGSVSTLTIQRTQQEDSAVYLCASSLDSPRTGVGGYTFGSGTRLTVV.

The chain has TRBV6-5 and TRBJ1-5, with TRBD1 matching 10 bases. CDR3 length equals 15 residues. Germline assignment: CDR1 MNHEY and CDR2 SVGAGI. V shed 5 bases, J shed 2 bases, and the junction held 3 bases outside the gene matches. In DNA, the CDR3 is TGTGCCAGCAGTCTCGGGACAGGGGGCAATCAGCCCCAGCATTTT. Residues: CASSLGTGGNQPQHF.

This rearrangement joins TRBV3-1 (or the pseudogene TRBV3-2) to TRBJ2-1; TRBD2 might be the D (5 bases). Germline V CDR1 and CDR2: LGHDT, YNNKEL (reference sequence). Trimming shortened V by 4 bases and J by 5 bases, and 12 bases separated the two germline ends. The CDR3 length is 14 residues. DNA for the CDR3: TGTGCCAGCAGCCCCCCCGGGGTCCACAATGAGCAGTTCTTC. As protein: CASSPPGVHNEQFF.

The rearrangement joins TRBV19 to TRBJ1-2; 8 nucleotides match TRBD1. The CDR3 runs 18 residues. The germline V gene has CDR1 LNHDA and CDR2 SQIVND (reference sequence). V was clipped by 4 bases and J by 4 bases; unmatched bases: 17. The CDR3 sequence is CASSTRLLQGGRLYGYTF. The CDR3 DNA follows: TGTGCCAGTAGTACTCGGCTATTACAGGGGGGGAGACTCTATGGCTACACCTTC.

In this sample, this clone turned up a few times. The V gene is TRBV1, the J gene TRBJ2-2; TRBD2, the D gene given by the table, was not confirmed from the DNA. TRBV1 corresponds to a pseudogene. This CDR3 is 14 amino acids long. CDR3 bases: TGCACCAGCCCTAGCGGGGCGGGGGGCGGGGAGCTGTTTTTT. Translating gives CTSPSGAGGGELFF.

The gene calls are TRBV5-8 and TRBJ1-1; the match to TRBD1 covers 7 bases. V lost 4 bases and J lost 3; bases outside the gene matches: 6. The V gene's germline CDR1 is SGHTS and CDR2 YDEGEE. The CDR3 is 14 amino acids. The CDR3 nucleotides are TGTGCCAGCAGCGAAAGGGGACAGTACACTGAAGCTTTCTTT. Residues: CASSERGQYTEAFF.

In this sample, this clone turned up a few times. V gene TRBV10-3 combines with J gene TRBJ1-2, with TRBD1 as a possible D gene (5 bases). Germline CDR1 ENHRY, CDR2 SYGVKD. The CDR3 is made up of 12 amino acids. The V end was cut by 4 bases, the J end by 8 bases, with 11 bases between. The CDR3 nucleotides are TGTGCCATCAGTGCTCAGGGATTAGGCTACACCTTC. Translated, it gives CAISAQGLGYTF.

V is TRBV6-6 and J is TRBJ2-3; possible D gene TRBD2, 5 bases. The V and J ends lost 2 bases and 0 bases respectively, with 12 bases between them. The CDR3 has 16 amino acids. CDR1 MNHNY and CDR2 SVGAGI come from the germline V gene (reference sequence). The CDR3 loop is CASSYDGRTSTDTQYF. CDR3 sequence (DNA): TGTGCCAGCAGTTACGACGGGCGGACTAGCACAGATACGCAGTATTTT.

This clone was counted a single time. The chain joins TRBV27 to TRBJ1-2; D gene unclear. Germline-derived CDR1 and CDR2 are MNHEY and SMNVEV (reference sequence). Trimming took 0 bases from V and 0 from J, leaving 14 bases between them. CDR3 length equals 17 residues. The CDR3 nucleotides read TGTGCCAGCAGTTTATCTATTGTAGGAGTAGCTAACTATGGCTACACCTTC. It codes for CASSLSIVGVANYGYTF.

This clone has just one count. The chain has TRBV6-5 and TRBJ2-5; D is ambiguous. The CDR3 sequence is 13 residues long. Trimming shortened V by 5 bases and J by 4 bases, and 11 bases separated the two germline ends. Germline values: CDR1 MNHEY, CDR2 SVGAGI. CDR3 DNA sequence: TGTGCCAGCAGTCGTGGGCCCCCAGAGACCCAGTACTTC. It translates to CASSRGPPETQYF.

The J gene is TRBJ1-5, the V gene TRBV13; perhaps TRBD1 as D (6 bases). V gave up 0 bases and J gave up 8 bases, with 23 bases separating them. CDR1 PRHDT and CDR2 FYEKMQ come from the germline V gene (reference sequence). The CDR3 consists of 18 residues. The CDR3 is CASSLGVWGTRGIKPQHF. CDR3 nucleotides: TGTGCCAGCAGCTTAGGTGTCTGGGGGACAAGGGGTATCAAGCCCCAGCATTTT.

The chain combines TRBV9 with TRBJ1-6; possibly TRBD1 for D (6 bases). Germline CDR1 reads SGDLS; CDR2 reads YYNGEE. V was cut by 3 bases and J by 3 bases, with 16 bases left in between. CDR3 length: 17 residues. The CDR3 region has the DNA TGTGCCAGCAGCGAGCCCTTAGGGGGGGACTATAATTCACCCCTCCACTTT. This encodes CASSEPLGGDYNSPLHF.

In this sample, this clone turned up a few times. The rearrangement joins TRBV30 to TRBJ1-2; 8 bases are shared with TRBD1. The CDR3 consists of 12 residues. The J segment lost 6 bases and the V segment lost 1 base, leaving 1 base of the junction unmatched. CDR1 is GTSNPN and CDR2 is SVGIG in the germline V gene (reference sequence). The CDR3 here is CAWSATGDGYTF. For the CDR3, the DNA is TGTGCCTGGAGTGCGACAGGGGATGGCTACACCTTC.

This clone was found a few times. The CDR3 DNA reads TGTGCCAGCAGCGTAGGGGGGGACCAAGAGACCCAGTACTTC. Translating it yields CASSVGGDQETQYF. The V call is TRBV9, the J call TRBJ2-5, with TRBD2 as a possible D gene (6 bases). In germline, CDR1 is SGDLS, CDR2 YYNGEE. The ends were cut back, 0 bases at V and 0 bases at J, with 6 bases in the middle. There are 14 residues in the CDR3.

The J gene is TRBJ1-6, the V gene TRBV7-8; tentatively, D is TRBD1 (6 bases). The germline V gene encodes CDR1 SGHVS and CDR2 FQNEAQ. Trimming removed 0 bases at V and 7 bases at J, with 13 bases between. The CDR3 is 16 residues long. The CDR3 spells CASSLAPGHTNSPLHF. Written as DNA, the CDR3 is TGTGCCAGCAGCTTAGCACCGGGACATACCAATTCACCCCTCCACTTT.

The chain couples TRBV4-3 to TRBJ1-2; D possibly corresponds to TRBD1 (6 bases). V was pared by 1 base and J by 10 bases, with 13 bases between. The CDR3 is 13 residues long. Germline loops: CDR1 LGHNA, CDR2 YSLEER. In nucleotides, the CDR3 is TGCGCCAGCAGCCAAGCCGGGACAATAGCCTACACCTTC. Translation gives CASSQAGTIAYTF.